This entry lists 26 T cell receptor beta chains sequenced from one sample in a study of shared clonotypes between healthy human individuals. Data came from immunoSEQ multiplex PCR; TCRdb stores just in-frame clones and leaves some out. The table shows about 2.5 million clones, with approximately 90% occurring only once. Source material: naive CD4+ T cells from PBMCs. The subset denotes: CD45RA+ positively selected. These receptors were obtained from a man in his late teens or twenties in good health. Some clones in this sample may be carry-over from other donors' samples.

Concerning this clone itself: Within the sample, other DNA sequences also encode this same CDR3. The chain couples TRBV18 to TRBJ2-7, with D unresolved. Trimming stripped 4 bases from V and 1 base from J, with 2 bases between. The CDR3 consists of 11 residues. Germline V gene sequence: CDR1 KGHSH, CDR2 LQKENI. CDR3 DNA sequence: TGTGCCAGCTCACTATCCTACGAGCAGTACTTC. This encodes CASSLSYEQYF.

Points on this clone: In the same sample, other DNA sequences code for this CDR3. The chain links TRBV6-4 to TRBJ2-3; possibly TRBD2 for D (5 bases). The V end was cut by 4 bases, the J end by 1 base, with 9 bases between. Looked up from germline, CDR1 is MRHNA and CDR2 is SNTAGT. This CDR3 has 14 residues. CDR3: CASSAREGTDTQYF. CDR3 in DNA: TGTGCCAGCAGTGCCCGGGAAGGCACAGATACGCAGTATTTT.

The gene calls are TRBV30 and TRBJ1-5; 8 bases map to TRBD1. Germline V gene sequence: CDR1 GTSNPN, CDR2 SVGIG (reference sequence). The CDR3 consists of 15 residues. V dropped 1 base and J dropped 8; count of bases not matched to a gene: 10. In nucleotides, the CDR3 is TGTGCCTGGAGTGGTGGGCAGGGGGCAGGTGAGCCCCAGCATTTT. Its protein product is CAWSGGQGAGEPQHF.

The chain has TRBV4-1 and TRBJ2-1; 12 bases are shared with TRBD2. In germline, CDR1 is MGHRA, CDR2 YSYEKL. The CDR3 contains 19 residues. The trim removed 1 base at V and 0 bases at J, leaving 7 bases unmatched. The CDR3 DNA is TGCGCCAGCAGCCAAGGTACTCTACTAGCGGGGGGCTCCTACAATGAGCAGTTCTTC. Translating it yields CASSQGTLLAGGSYNEQFF.

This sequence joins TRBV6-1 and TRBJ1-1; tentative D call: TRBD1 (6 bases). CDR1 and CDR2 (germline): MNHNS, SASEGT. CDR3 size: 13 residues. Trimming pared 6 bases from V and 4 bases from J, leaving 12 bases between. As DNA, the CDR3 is TGTGCCAGCAGCTACAGGGAATCCACTGAAGCTTTCTTT. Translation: CASSYRESTEAFF.

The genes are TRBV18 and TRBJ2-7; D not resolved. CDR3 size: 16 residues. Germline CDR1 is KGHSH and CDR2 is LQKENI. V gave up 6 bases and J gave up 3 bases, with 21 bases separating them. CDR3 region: CASSRKESSGNYEQYF. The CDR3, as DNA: TGTGCCAGCTCCCGAAAAGAATCCTCTGGGAACTACGAGCAGTACTTC.

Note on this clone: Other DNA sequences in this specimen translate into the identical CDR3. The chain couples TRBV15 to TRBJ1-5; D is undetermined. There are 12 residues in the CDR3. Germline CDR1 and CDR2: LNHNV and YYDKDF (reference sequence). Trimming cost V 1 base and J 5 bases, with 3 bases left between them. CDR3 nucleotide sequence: TGTGCCACCAGCAGAGGTGATCAGCCCCAGCATTTT. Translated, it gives CATSRGDQPQHF.

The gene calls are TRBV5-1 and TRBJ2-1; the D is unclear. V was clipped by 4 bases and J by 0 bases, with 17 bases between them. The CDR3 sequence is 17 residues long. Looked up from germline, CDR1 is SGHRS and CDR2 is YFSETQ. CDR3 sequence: CASSPYGVPSSYNEQFF. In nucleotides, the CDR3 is TGCGCCAGCAGCCCCTATGGGGTCCCGAGCTCCTACAATGAGCAGTTCTTC.

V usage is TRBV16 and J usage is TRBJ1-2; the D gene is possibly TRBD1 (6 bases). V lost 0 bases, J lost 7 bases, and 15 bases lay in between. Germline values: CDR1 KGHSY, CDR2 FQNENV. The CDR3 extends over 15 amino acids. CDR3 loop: CASSQSRGAYGGYTF. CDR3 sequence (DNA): TGTGCCAGCAGCCAATCGCGGGGGGCCTACGGTGGCTACACCTTC.

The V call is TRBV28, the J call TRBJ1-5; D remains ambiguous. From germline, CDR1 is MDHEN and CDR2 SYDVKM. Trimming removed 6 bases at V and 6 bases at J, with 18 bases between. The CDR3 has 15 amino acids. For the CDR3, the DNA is TGTGCCAGCAGCCCGACGACCGACGTCCCTCAGCCCCAGCATTTT. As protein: CASSPTTDVPQPQHF.

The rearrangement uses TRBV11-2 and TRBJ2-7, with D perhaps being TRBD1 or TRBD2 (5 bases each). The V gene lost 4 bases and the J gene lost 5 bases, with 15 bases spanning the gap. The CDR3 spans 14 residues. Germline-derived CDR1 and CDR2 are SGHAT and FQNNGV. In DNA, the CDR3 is TGTGCCAGCAGCTCAGAGGGGTGGATGGACGAGCAGTACTTC. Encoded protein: CASSSEGWMDEQYF.

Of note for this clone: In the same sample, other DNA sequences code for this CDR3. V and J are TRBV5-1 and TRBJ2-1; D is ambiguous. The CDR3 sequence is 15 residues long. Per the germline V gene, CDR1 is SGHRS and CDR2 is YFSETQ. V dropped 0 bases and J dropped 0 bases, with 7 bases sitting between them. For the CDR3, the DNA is TGCGCCAGCAGCTTGGCGGCCAGCTCCTACAATGAGCAGTTCTTC. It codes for CASSLAASSYNEQFF.

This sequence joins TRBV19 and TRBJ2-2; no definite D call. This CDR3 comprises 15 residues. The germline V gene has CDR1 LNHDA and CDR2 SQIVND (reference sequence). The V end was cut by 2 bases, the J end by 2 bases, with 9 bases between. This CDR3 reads CASSILGQNTGELFF. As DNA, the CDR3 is TGTGCCAGTAGTATACTCGGGCAAAACACCGGGGAGCTGTTTTTT.

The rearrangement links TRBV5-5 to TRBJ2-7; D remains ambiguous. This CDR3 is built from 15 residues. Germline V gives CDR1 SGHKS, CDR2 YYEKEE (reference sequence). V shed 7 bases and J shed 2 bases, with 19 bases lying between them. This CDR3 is CASGVVPGQTYEQYF. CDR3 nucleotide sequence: TGTGCCAGCGGGGTGGTCCCAGGCCAGACCTACGAGCAGTACTTC.

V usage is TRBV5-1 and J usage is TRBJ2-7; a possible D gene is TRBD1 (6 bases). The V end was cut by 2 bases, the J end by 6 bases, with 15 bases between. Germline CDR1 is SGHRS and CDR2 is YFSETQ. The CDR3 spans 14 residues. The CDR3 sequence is CASSFSPDRREQYF. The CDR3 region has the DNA TGCGCCAGCAGCTTTTCCCCGGACAGACGCGAGCAGTACTTC. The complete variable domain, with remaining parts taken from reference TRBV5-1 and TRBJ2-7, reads KAGVTQTPRYLIKTRGQQVTLSCSPISGHRSVSWYQQTPGQGLQFLFEYFSETQRNKGNFPGRFSGRQFSNSRSEMNVSTLELGDSALYLCASSFSPDRREQYFGPGTRLTVT.

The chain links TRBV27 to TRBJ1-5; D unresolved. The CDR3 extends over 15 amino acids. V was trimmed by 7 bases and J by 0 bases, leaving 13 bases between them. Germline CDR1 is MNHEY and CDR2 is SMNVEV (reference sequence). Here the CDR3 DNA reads TGTGCCAGCAAGGTCGGGCTCAATAGCAATCAGCCCCAGCATTTT. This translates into CASKVGLNSNQPQHF.

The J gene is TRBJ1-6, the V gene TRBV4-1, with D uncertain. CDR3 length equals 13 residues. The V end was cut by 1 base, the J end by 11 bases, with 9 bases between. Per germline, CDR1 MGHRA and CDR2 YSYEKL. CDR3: CASSQGSGTPLHF. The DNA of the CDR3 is TGCGCCAGCAGCCAAGGGTCGGGGACACCCCTCCACTTT.

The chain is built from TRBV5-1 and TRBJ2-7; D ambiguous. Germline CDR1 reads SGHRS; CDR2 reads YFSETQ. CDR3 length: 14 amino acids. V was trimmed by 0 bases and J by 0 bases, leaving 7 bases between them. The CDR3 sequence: CASSLAAHSYEQYF. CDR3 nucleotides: TGCGCCAGCAGCTTGGCTGCCCACTCCTACGAGCAGTACTTC.

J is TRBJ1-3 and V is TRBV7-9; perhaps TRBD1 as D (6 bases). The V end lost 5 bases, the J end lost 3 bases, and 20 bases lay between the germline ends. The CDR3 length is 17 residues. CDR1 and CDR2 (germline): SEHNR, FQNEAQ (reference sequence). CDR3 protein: CASSPDLTGIFGNTIYF. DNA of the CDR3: TGTGCCAGCAGCCCAGACCTCACAGGGATTTTTGGAAACACCATATATTTT.

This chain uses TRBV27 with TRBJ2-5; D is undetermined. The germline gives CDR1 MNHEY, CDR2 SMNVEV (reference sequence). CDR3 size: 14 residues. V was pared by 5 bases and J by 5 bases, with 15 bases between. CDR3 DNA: TGTGCCAGCAGTCCCCGGGCCCCCCGGGAGACCCAGTACTTC. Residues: CASSPRAPRETQYF.

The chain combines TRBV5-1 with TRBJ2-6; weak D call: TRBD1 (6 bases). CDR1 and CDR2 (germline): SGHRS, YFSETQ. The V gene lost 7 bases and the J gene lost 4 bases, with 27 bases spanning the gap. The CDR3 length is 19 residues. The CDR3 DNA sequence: TGCGCCAGCTCAGAACCGGGGACAATTACCTTCTCCGGGGCCAACGTCCTGACTTTC. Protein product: CASSEPGTITFSGANVLTF. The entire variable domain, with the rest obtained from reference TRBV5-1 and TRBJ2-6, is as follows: KAGVTQTPRYLIKTRGQQVTLSCSPISGHRSVSWYQQTPGQGLQFLFEYFSETQRNKGNFPGRFSGRQFSNSRSEMNVSTLELGDSALYLCASSEPGTITFSGANVLTFGAGSRLTVL.

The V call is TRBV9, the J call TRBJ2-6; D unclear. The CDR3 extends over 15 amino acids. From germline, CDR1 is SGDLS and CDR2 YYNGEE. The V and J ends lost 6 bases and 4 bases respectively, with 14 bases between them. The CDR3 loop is CASTRPAVGANVLTF. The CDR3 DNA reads TGTGCCAGCACCAGACCGGCTGTCGGGGCCAACGTCCTGACTTTC.

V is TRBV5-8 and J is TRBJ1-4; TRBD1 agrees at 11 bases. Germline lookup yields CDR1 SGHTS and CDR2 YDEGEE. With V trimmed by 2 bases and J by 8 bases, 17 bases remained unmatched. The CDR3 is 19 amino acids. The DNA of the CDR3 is TGTGCCAGCAGCTTCCACATCCGGGACAGGGGGTTAAGGGAGGAAAAACTGTTTTTT. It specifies CASSFHIRDRGLREEKLFF.

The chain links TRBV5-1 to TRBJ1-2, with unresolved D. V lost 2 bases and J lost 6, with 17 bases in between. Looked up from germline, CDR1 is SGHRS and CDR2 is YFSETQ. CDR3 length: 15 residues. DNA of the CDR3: TGCGCCAGCAGCTTAGACCGTCCTCCCCAGGATGGCTACACCTTC. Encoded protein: CASSLDRPPQDGYTF.

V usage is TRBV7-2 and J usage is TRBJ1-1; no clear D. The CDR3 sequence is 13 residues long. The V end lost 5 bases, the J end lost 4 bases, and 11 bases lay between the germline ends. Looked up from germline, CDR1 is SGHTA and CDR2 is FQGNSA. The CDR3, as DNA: TGTGCCAGCAGCACCAGCGCAGTCACTGAAGCTTTCTTT. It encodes CASSTSAVTEAFF.

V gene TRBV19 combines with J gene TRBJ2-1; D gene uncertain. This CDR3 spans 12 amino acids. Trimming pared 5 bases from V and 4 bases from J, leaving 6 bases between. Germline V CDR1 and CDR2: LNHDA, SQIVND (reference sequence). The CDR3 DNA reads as TGTGCCAGTAGTGAGCGATACAATGAGCAGTTCTTC. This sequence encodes CASSERYNEQFF. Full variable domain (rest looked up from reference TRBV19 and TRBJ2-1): DGGITQSPKYLFRKEGQNVTLSCEQNLNHDAMYWYRQDPGQGLRLIYYSQIVNDFQKGDIAEGYSVSREKKESFPLTVTSAQKNPTAFYLCASSERYNEQFFGPGTRLTVL.